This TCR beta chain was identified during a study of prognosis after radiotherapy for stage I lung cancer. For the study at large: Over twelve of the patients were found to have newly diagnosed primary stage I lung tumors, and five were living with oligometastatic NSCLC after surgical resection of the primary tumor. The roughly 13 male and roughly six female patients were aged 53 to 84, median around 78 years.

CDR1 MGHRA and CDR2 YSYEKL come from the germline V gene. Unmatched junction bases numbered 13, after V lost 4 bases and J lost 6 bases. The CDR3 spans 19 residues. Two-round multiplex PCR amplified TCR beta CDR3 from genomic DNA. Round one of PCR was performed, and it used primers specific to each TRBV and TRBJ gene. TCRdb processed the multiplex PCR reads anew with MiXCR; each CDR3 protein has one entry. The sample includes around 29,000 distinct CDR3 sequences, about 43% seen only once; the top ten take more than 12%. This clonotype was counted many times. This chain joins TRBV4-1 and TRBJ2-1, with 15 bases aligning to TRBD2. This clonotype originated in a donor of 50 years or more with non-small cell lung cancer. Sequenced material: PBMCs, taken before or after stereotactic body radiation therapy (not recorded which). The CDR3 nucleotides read TGCGCCAGCAGCCCCCGGACTAGCGGGGGGGAACCTTCGGGCAATGAGCAGTTCTTC. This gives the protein CASSPRTSGGEPSGNEQFF.